Following are 12 T cell receptor beta chains from one sample sequenced in a study of OX40 agonist ivuxolimab in advanced cancers. Libraries were prepared by immunoSEQ multiplex PCR; TCRdb keeps only in-frame clonotypes and omits some of them. The sample lists 20,000 or so clones; around 87% were seen once. This material consisted of CD4+ or CD8+ T cells sorted from blood, taken in a trial of the OX40 agonist ivuxolimab. Receptor source: an adult with an advanced solid tumor such as melanoma, head and neck, liver or kidney cancer.

This chain links TRBV4-3 with TRBJ1-1; unclear D gene. Germline V lookup: CDR1 LGHNA, CDR2 YSLEER. The CDR3 contains 15 residues. Trimming took off 0 bases at V and 4 bases at J, with 12 bases between the two ends. DNA for the CDR3: TGCGCCAGCAGCCAAGACTACCCCCGGGGCACTGAAGCTTTCTTT. It is translated as CASSQDYPRGTEAFF.

This chain links TRBV7-8 with TRBJ2-1, with D maybe TRBD1 (5 bases). Trimming stripped 2 bases from V and 12 bases from J, with 8 bases between. The CDR3 is made up of 11 amino acids. The germline CDR1 and CDR2 sequences are SGHVS and FQNEAQ. The CDR3 DNA reads as TGTGCCAGCAGCTTATTAACAGGGCAGTTCTTC. It encodes CASSLLTGQFF.

The gene calls are TRBV9 and TRBJ2-7, with 9 bases fitting TRBD1. Unmatched junction bases numbered 8, after V lost 4 bases and J lost 0 bases. Per the germline V gene, CDR1 is SGDLS and CDR2 is YYNGEE. The length of the CDR3 is 16 residues. The CDR3 coding sequence is TGTGCCAGCAGCCCGGGGACAGGGAAGGTCTCCTACGAGCAGTACTTC. It codes for CASSPGTGKVSYEQYF.

This chain connects TRBV6-6 to TRBJ1-5, with D tentatively TRBD1 (5 bases). CDR1 MNHNY and CDR2 SVGAGI come from the germline V gene (reference sequence). This CDR3 is 15 amino acids long. V lost 6 bases to trimming and J lost 2 bases, with 14 bases between them. The CDR3 nucleotides read TGTGCCAGCAGACCTCGCGGGGCTGGCAATCAGCCCCAGCATTTT. As protein: CASRPRGAGNQPQHF.

The V and J genes are TRBV18 and TRBJ2-1, with D perhaps TRBD1 or TRBD2 (5 bases each). The CDR3 sequence is 19 residues long. The germline gives CDR1 KGHSH, CDR2 LQKENI. Trimming took off 0 bases at V and 2 bases at J, with 20 bases between the two ends. Written as DNA, the CDR3 is TGTGCCAGCTCACCACCCAAGGGAGTGGGGGATTACCCCTACAATGAGCAGTTCTTC. This encodes CASSPPKGVGDYPYNEQFF.

The genes are TRBV10-2 and TRBJ2-1; TRBD2 might be the D (6 bases). The CDR3 is 13 amino acids. Germline CDR1 is WSHSY and CDR2 is SAAADI. Trimming stripped 5 bases from V and 8 bases from J, with 13 bases between. CDR3: CASSQRGFDEQFF. DNA of the CDR3: TGCGCCAGCAGTCAACGGGGGTTCGATGAGCAGTTCTTC.

V is TRBV27 and J is TRBJ1-1, with D unresolved. Between the trimmed V and J ends, which lost 0 bases and 5 bases, there was a span of 7 bases. This CDR3 has 13 residues. CDR1 is MNHEY, CDR2 SMNVEV, per germline (reference sequence). As DNA, the CDR3 is TGTGCCAGCAGTTTATCGATAGCAACTGAAGCTTTCTTT. Translated: CASSLSIATEAFF.

The count of this clone is one. The gene calls are TRBV19 and TRBJ1-1; TRBD1 is a possible D gene (5 bases). Germline loops: CDR1 LNHDA, CDR2 SQIVND (reference sequence). The CDR3 runs to 14 residues. V lost 5 bases, J lost 3 bases, and 13 bases lay in between. Here the CDR3 reads CASSPRVLDTEAFF. The CDR3 DNA reads TGTGCCAGTAGTCCCAGGGTATTGGACACTGAAGCTTTCTTT.

The chain combines TRBV9 with TRBJ1-1; perhaps TRBD1 as D (5 bases). The germline gives CDR1 SGDLS, CDR2 YYNGEE. V shed 3 bases and J shed 4 bases, with 13 bases lying between them. This CDR3 contains 14 residues. The CDR3 loop reads CASSGGTGTTEAFF. Written as DNA, the CDR3 is TGTGCCAGCAGCGGAGGGACGGGGACCACTGAAGCTTTCTTT.

This rearrangement joins TRBV5-1 to TRBJ1-4; 11 nucleotides match TRBD1. The germline V gene has CDR1 SGHRS and CDR2 YFSETQ. This CDR3 comprises 16 residues. V dropped 4 bases and J dropped 3; count of bases not matched to a gene: 5. CDR3 in DNA: TGCGCCAGCAGCCGTGGACAGGGGGCAGCTAATGAAAAACTGTTTTTT. Protein sequence: CASSRGQGAANEKLFF.

The gene calls are TRBV5-6 and TRBJ2-7; D is possibly TRBD2 (6 bases). Germline-derived CDR1 and CDR2 are SGHDT and YYEEEE. Trimming pared 4 bases from V and 7 bases from J, leaving 15 bases between. The CDR3 sequence is 13 residues long. CDR3 loop: CASSPVMRGEQYF. The DNA for the CDR3 is TGTGCCAGCAGCCCCGTGATGCGGGGTGAGCAGTACTTC.

This chain joins TRBV6-6 and TRBJ1-2; 8 bases fit TRBD1. J was trimmed by 8 bases and V by 6 bases; bases with no gene match: 11. Germline V gives CDR1 MNHNY, CDR2 SVGAGI (reference sequence). The CDR3 consists of 14 residues. The CDR3 spells CASSDPQTGVGYTF. CDR3 DNA sequence: TGTGCCAGCAGCGACCCACAGACAGGGGTCGGCTACACCTTC.